The present TCR beta chain was sequenced within a study of early T cells in non-severe SARS-CoV-2 infection. The CDR3 is 16 amino acids. Germline CDR1 and CDR2: SGHAT and FQNNGV. Germline trimming cut 5 bases from V and 8 bases from J; bases unmatched to any gene: 9. Separate cDNA molecules each had unique molecular identifiers attached to them. TCRdb processed the 5' RACE reads anew with MiXCR; each CDR3 protein has one entry. This table has approximately 30,000 distinct CDR3 sequences, roughly 4.8% appearing once. The sequenced sample consisted of whole blood. This sequence was found in an adult who was a healthcare worker with PCR-confirmed SARS-CoV-2 infection or an uninfected control (not recorded which). This chain joins TRBV11-2 and TRBJ2-1; 13 nucleotides agree with TRBD2. CDR3 bases: TGTGCCAGCAGCCGGACTAGCGGGAGACCCGAGGATGAGCAGTTCTTC. The encoded protein is CASSRTSGRPEDEQFF. The variable domain in full, with the rest retrieved from reference TRBV11-2 and TRBJ2-1, is EAGVAQSPRYKIIEKRQSVAFWCNPISGHATLYWYQQILGQGPKLLIQFQNNGVVDDSQLPKDRFSAERLKGVDSTLKIQPAKLEDSAVYLCASSRTSGRPEDEQFFGPGTRLTVL.